Each of the 21 T cell receptor beta chains below was sequenced from the same sample in a study of T-cell reconstitution after alpha-beta-depleted transplantation in children (dated by TCRdb to the mid-2010s). According to the study, the label for this sample's treatment or condition signals: allogeneic hematopoietic cell transplantation with graft depleted of TCRalphabeta T cells and CD19 B cells. Receptors were amplified or captured by PCR. The sequencer was an Illumina HiSeq 2500. Molecular barcoding was employed in the preparation of TCR libraries, with unique molecular identifiers being used to normalize TCRbeta repertoire quantification. The public reads were run again by TCRdb, first through fastp at Q25 and then through MiXCR, and only productive beta chains were kept. CDR3 protein duplicates are merged, each entry listing the most common genes and DNA. The sample includes around 960,000 distinct CDR3 sequences, with roughly 29% observed a single time. The ten largest clones represent roughly 27% of the sample.

The input for sequencing was PBMCs, mostly from graft donor cells, taken 360 days after TCRalphabeta/CD19-depleted stem cell transplant. The receptors come from a boy under two years old who had a stem cell transplant for SCID, so the T cells may come from the graft donor.

This clonotype came up a few times. The rearrangement links TRBV13 to TRBJ2-5, with D uncertain. Germline lookup yields CDR1 PRHDT and CDR2 FYEKMQ (reference sequence). CDR3 length equals 14 residues. V lost 1 base, J lost 4 bases, and 10 bases lay in between. The CDR3: CASSLEGQPETQYF. CDR3 DNA sequence: TGTGCCAGCAGCTTAGAAGGGCAGCCAGAGACCCAGTACTTC. The whole variable domain, filled in from reference TRBV13 and TRBJ2-5, reads AAGVIQSPRHLIKEKRETATLKCYPIPRHDTVYWYQQGPGQDPQFLISFYEKMQSDKGSIPDRFSAQQFSDYHSELNMSSLELGDSALYFCASSLEGQPETQYFGPGTRLLVL.

CDR3 sequence (DNA): TGTGCCAGCAGCTTAGCCGGGACAAACACAGATACGCAGTATTTT. This gives the protein CASSLAGTNTDTQYF. The V call is TRBV7-8, the J call TRBJ2-3; TRBD1 might be the D (6 bases). CDR3 length equals 15 residues. CDR1 and CDR2 (germline): SGHVS, FQNEAQ. Trimming took off 0 bases at V and 2 bases at J, with 9 bases between the two ends.

This clonotype turned up a few times. The rearrangement joins TRBV7-2 to TRBJ1-2; D is unclear. The V gene's germline CDR1 is SGHTA and CDR2 FQGNSA. Trimming removed 2 bases from V and 5 bases from J, with 6 bases in between. The CDR3 spans 12 residues. The CDR3: CASSLWQYGYTF. CDR3 nucleotides: TGTGCCAGCAGCTTATGGCAGTATGGCTACACCTTC.

The sample holds one count of this clonotype. This chain joins TRBV12-3 or TRBV12-4 and TRBJ1-3; no firm D call. This CDR3 has 13 amino acids. V was cut by 2 bases and J by 4 bases, with 6 bases left in between. Here the CDR3 DNA reads TGTGCCAGCAGTTTATCGGGGGGAAACACCATATATTTT. Its protein product is CASSLSGGNTIYF.

This clonotype was counted between two and nine times. V is TRBV29-1 and J is TRBJ1-1; no clear D gene. The V gene lost 0 bases and the J gene lost 8 bases, with 10 bases spanning the gap. CDR1 SQVTM and CDR2 ANQGSEA come from the germline V gene. The length of the CDR3 is 12 residues. As DNA, the CDR3 is TGCAGCGTTGAAGATCTGGAGCCCGAAGCTTTCTTT. Amino acids: CSVEDLEPEAFF.

This sequence joins TRBV5-1 and TRBJ2-1; 9 bases are shared with TRBD2. CDR1 SGHRS and CDR2 YFSETQ come from the germline V gene. The CDR3 is 15 amino acids. The trim removed 4 bases at V and 3 bases at J, leaving 5 bases unmatched. The CDR3 is CASSIIAGVYNEQFF. CDR3 coding DNA: TGCGCCAGCAGCATAATAGCGGGGGTCTACAATGAGCAGTTCTTC.

Many counts were recorded for this clonotype. This chain connects TRBV12-3 or TRBV12-4 to TRBJ2-7; D is unclear. This CDR3 spans 11 amino acids. The ends were cut back, 6 bases at V and 4 bases at J, with 7 bases in the middle. CDR3 in DNA: TGTGCCAGCAGGTTGGCGTACGAGCAGTACTTC. Amino acids: CASRLAYEQYF.

The table lists this clonotype with many counts. V usage is TRBV12-3 or TRBV12-4 and J usage is TRBJ2-1, with D uncertain. Trimming removed 3 bases from V and 4 bases from J, with 4 bases in between. The CDR3 contains 12 residues. As DNA, the CDR3 is TGTGCCAGCAGTTTTTGGTACAATGAGCAGTTCTTC. Encoded protein: CASSFWYNEQFF.

This clonotype has just a few counts. The chain employs TRBV20-1 and TRBJ2-5; D could derive from TRBD1 or TRBD2 (5 bases each). Germline V lookup: CDR1 DFQATT, CDR2 SNEGSKA (reference sequence). V shed 0 bases and J shed 1 base, with 9 bases lying between them. This CDR3 region has 14 residues. In nucleotides, the CDR3 is TGCAGTGCTAGAGATACCGGGACCCAAGAGACCCAGTACTTC. Translated: CSARDTGTQETQYF.

This chain uses TRBV29-1 with TRBJ2-5, with D unresolved. The CDR3 has 13 amino acids. The V gene lost 2 bases and the J gene lost 2 bases, with 9 bases spanning the gap. Germline CDR1 and CDR2: SQVTM and ANQGSEA. CDR3 protein: CSVETVLQETQYF. DNA of the CDR3: TGCAGCGTTGAAACCGTCCTTCAAGAGACCCAGTACTTC.

J is TRBJ2-3 and V is TRBV7-3; the D gene is possibly TRBD2 (6 bases). The V and J ends lost 1 base and 5 bases respectively, with 16 bases between them. The CDR3 spans 16 residues. Germline V CDR1 and CDR2: SGHTA, FQGTGA. CDR3 protein: CASSLNRPGLGDTQYF. In nucleotides, the CDR3 is TGTGCCAGCAGCTTAAACCGGCCGGGACTTGGAGATACGCAGTATTTT.

Only a few counts were recorded for this clonotype. The chain joins TRBV20-1 to TRBJ2-1; 7 bases match TRBD2. Trimming took 0 bases from V and 1 from J; bases not matched to a gene: 3. The CDR3 is 15 amino acids. Germline V gene data show CDR1 as DFQATT and CDR2 as SNEGSKA (reference sequence). In DNA form, the CDR3 reads TGCAGTGCTAGAGATCGGCGGGGGTCCTACAATGAGCAGTTCTTC. It codes for CSARDRRGSYNEQFF.

V usage is TRBV19 and J usage is TRBJ2-7, with D tentatively TRBD2 (7 bases). This CDR3 region has 15 residues. Per the germline V gene, CDR1 is LNHDA and CDR2 is SQIVND (reference sequence). V gave up 8 bases and J gave up 3 bases, with 20 bases separating them. The DNA of the CDR3 is TGTGCCAGTTTCGGTCCAAGGGGGGACTACTACGAGCAGTACTTC. This encodes CASFGPRGDYYEQYF.

This clonotype turned up a few times. The chain couples TRBV20-1 to TRBJ2-3; D is perhaps TRBD2 (6 bases). The CDR3 spans 14 residues. Germline loops: CDR1 DFQATT, CDR2 SNEGSKA (reference sequence). Trimming shortened V by 1 base and J by 1 base, and 9 bases separated the two germline ends. CDR3 nucleotide sequence: TGCAGTGCTAGAGGGCGGGGACGCACAGATACGCAGTATTTT. It yields the protein CSARGRGRTDTQYF.

The chain is built from TRBV20-1 and TRBJ2-2; D perhaps matches TRBD2 (5 bases). The CDR3 totals 15 residues. Germline CDR1 reads DFQATT; CDR2 reads SNEGSKA (reference sequence). Trimming took off 3 bases at V and 0 bases at J, with 11 bases between the two ends. The CDR3 DNA reads TGCAGTGCTAGGGGGAGCAGCGCGAACACCGGGGAGCTGTTTTTT. It translates to CSARGSSANTGELFF.

This clonotype has more than one count but fewer than ten. One junction end disagrees with the germline gene, perhaps due to a read error. The rearrangement links TRBV5-1 to TRBJ2-5; 9 bases match TRBD2. This CDR3 is 16 amino acids long. Germline V CDR1 and CDR2: SGHRS, YFSETQ. The CDR3 here is CASSLVPLAGQETQYF. The CDR3 region has the DNA TGCGCCAGCAGTTTGGTGCCTCTAGCGGGGCAAGAGACCCAGTACTTC. Filled out from reference TRBV5-1 and TRBJ2-5, the complete variable domain reads KAGVTQTPRYLIKTRGQQVTLSCSPISGHRSVSWYQQTPGQGLQFLFEYFSETQRNKGNFPGRFSGRQFSNSRSEMNVSTLELGDSALYLCASSLVPLAGQETQYFGPGTRLLVL.

This clonotype occurred a few times. J is TRBJ2-3 and V is TRBV6-4; 7 bases align to TRBD1. V shed 7 bases, J shed 1 base, and the junction held 5 bases outside the gene matches. Per the germline V gene, CDR1 is MRHNA and CDR2 is SNTAGT. The CDR3 covers 14 residues. The CDR3 region is CASMGQPGTDTQYF. CDR3 DNA sequence: TGTGCCAGCATGGGACAGCCTGGCACAGATACGCAGTATTTT.

This chain uses TRBV12-3 or TRBV12-4 with TRBJ2-7; 7 positions agree with TRBD1. The CDR3 spans 14 residues. The V and J ends lost 6 bases and 6 bases, in that order; junction bases with no gene match: 11. DNA for the CDR3: TGTGCCAGCAGCTATTCAGGACAGGTACCCGAGCAGTACTTC. Protein: CASSYSGQVPEQYF.

This clonotype was counted between two and nine times. The J gene is TRBJ2-1, the V gene TRBV24-1, with TRBD2 matching over 9 bases. J was trimmed by 4 bases and V by 5 bases; bases with no gene match: 11. CDR3 length: 17 amino acids. Germline assignment: CDR1 KGHDR and CDR2 SFDVKD. CDR3 amino acids: CATSAQTGLADYNEQFF. CDR3 coding DNA: TGTGCCACCAGTGCCCAAACGGGACTAGCTGATTACAATGAGCAGTTCTTC.

This clonotype turned up a few times. The chain joins TRBV4-2 to TRBJ2-3, with TRBD2 identical over 11 bases. Germline trimming cut 0 bases from V and 6 bases from J; bases unmatched to any gene: 8. The CDR3 sequence is 17 residues long. The germline V gene has CDR1 LGHNA and CDR2 YNFKEQ. CDR3 in DNA: TGTGCCAGCAGCCAAGAAGTAGCGGGGGGGCGCGGCGATACGCAGTATTTT. This translates into CASSQEVAGGRGDTQYF.

The chain uses TRBV7-2 and TRBJ2-1; 9 bases match TRBD2. Germline CDR1 reads SGHTA; CDR2 reads FQGNSA. CDR3 length: 16 amino acids. The junction had 7 bases not matched to a gene; V was cut back by 2 bases and J by 5 bases. CDR3 DNA: TGTGCCAGCAGCTTAAGGAGACTAGCGGAAAACAATGAGCAGTTCTTC. Its protein product is CASSLRRLAENNEQFF.